This TCR beta chain was recovered during a study of blood T cell repertoires in COVID-19. Across the whole study: From the United States, Italy and Spain came samples of acute and convalescent COVID-19.

Original methodology: Nucleated cell number was recorded as an estimate derived from reference gene primer amplification. Generated by immunoSEQ multiplex PCR, the TCRdb table keeps only in-frame clones and is missing some. Clone size and V and J calls were adopted from that table, with D and trimming inferred from the DNA. The table includes nearly 350,000 clones, approximately 82% detected once. Germline V CDR1 and CDR2: MRHNA, SNTAGT. CDR3 length equals 13 residues. V lost 4 bases and J lost 7; bases outside the gene matches: 0. The sequencing sample was made of peripheral blood. The V gene is TRBV6-4, the J gene TRBJ2-5; 13 nucleotides line up with TRBD2. The sequence derives from a young man with active or convalescent COVID-19. The CDR3 sequence: CASSGLAGGTQYF. The CDR3 DNA reads TGTGCCAGCAGTGGACTAGCGGGGGGGACCCAGTACTTC.